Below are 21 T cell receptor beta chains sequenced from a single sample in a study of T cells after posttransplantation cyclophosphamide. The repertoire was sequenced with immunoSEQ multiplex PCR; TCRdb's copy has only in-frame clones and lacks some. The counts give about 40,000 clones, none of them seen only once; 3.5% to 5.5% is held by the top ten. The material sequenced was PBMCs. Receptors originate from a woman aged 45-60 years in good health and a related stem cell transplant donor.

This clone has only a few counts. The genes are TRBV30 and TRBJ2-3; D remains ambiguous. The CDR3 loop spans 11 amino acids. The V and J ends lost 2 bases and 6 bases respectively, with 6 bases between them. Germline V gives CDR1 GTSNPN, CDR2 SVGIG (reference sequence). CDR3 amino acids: CAWSPLDTQYF. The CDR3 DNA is TGTGCCTGGAGTCCCCTGGATACGCAGTATTTT.

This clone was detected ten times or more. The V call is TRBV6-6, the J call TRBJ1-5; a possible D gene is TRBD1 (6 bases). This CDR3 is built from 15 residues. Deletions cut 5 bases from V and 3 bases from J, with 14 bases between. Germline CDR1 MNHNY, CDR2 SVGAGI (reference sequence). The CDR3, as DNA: TGTGCCAGCAGTAAACAGGGATTAGACAATCAGCCCCAGCATTTT. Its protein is CASSKQGLDNQPQHF.

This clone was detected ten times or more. The CDR3 here is CASSDWGPSYEQYF. CDR3 nucleotide sequence: TGTGCCAGCAGTGACTGGGGGCCCTCCTACGAGCAGTACTTC. The V call is TRBV6-1, the J call TRBJ2-7; possible D gene TRBD1, 6 bases. The CDR3 contains 14 residues. Germline V CDR1 and CDR2: MNHNS, SASEGT. V lost 3 bases to trimming and J lost 0 bases, with 9 bases between them.

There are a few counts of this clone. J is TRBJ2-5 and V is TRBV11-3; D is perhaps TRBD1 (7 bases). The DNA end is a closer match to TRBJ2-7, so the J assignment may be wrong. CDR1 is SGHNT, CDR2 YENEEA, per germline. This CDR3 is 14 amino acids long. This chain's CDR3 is CASSLDREVSEQYF. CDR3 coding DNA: TGTGCCAGCAGCCTCGACAGGGAGGTTAGCGAGCAGTACTTC.

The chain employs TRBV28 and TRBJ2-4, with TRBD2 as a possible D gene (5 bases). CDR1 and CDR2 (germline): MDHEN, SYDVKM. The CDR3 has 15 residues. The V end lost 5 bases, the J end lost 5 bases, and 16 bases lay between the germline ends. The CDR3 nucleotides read TGTGCCAGCAGTCCATGGCGAGGGTATCAAAACATTCAGTACTTC. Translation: CASSPWRGYQNIQYF.

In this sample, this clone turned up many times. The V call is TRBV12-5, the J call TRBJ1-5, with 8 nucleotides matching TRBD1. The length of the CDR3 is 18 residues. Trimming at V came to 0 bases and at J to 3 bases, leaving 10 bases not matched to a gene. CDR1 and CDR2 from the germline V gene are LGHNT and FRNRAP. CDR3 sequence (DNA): TGTGCTAGTGGTTTGGTAAAGGATGGGCAGGGGGCCAATCAGCCCCAGCATTTT. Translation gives CASGLVKDGQGANQPQHF.

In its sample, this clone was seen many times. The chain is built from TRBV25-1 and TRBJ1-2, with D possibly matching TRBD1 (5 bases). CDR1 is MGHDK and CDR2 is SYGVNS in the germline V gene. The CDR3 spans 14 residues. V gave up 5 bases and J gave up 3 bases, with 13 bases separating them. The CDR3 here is CASSLTSGYYGYTF. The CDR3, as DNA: TGTGCCAGCAGTCTAACCTCAGGGTACTATGGCTACACCTTC.

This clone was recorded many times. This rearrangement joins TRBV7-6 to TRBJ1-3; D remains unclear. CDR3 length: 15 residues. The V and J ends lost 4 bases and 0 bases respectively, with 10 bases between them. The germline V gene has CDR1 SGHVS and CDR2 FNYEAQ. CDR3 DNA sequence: TGTGCCAGCAGCTCCCAGGAAAGCTCTGGAAACACCATATATTTT. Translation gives CASSSQESSGNTIYF.

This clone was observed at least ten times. The CDR3 DNA reads as TGCGCCAGCAGCTTCTATTTAACAACAGGACACTATGGCTACACCTTC. Translated: CASSFYLTTGHYGYTF. V gene TRBV5-1 combines with J gene TRBJ1-2, with D possibly TRBD1 on 5 matching bases. V shed 2 bases and J shed 3 bases, with 17 bases lying between them. From germline, CDR1 is SGHRS and CDR2 YFSETQ. The CDR3 runs to 16 residues.

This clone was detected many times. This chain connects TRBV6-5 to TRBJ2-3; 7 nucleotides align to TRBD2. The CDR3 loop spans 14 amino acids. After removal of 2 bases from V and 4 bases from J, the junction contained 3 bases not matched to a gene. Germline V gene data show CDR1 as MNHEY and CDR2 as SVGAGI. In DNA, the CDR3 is TGTGCCAGCAGTTACCGGGGAGGGTCAGATACGCAGTATTTT. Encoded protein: CASSYRGGSDTQYF.

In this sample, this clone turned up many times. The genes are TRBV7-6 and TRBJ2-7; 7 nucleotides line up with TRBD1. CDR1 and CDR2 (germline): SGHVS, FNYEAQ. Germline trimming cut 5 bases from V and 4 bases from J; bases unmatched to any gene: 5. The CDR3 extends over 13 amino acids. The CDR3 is CASSVQGRYEQYF. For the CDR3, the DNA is TGTGCCAGCAGCGTACAGGGGAGATACGAGCAGTACTTC.

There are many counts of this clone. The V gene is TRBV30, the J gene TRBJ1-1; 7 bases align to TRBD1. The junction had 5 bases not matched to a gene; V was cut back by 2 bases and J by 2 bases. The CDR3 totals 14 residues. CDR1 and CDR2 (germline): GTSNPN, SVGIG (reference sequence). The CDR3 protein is CAWSPGTVNTEAFF. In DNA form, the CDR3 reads TGTGCCTGGAGTCCCGGGACAGTCAACACTGAAGCTTTCTTT.

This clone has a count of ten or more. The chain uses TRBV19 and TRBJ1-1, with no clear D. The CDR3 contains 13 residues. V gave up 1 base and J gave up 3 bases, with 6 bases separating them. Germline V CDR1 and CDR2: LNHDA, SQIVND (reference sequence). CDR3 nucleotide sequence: TGTGCCAGTAGTATAGGCCGGGACACTGAAGCTTTCTTT. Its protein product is CASSIGRDTEAFF.

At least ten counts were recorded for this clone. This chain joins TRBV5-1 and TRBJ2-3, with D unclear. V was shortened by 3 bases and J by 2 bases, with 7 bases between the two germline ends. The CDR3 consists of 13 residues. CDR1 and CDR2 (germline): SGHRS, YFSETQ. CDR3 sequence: CASSSLPTDTQYF. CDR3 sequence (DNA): TGCGCCAGCAGCTCCCTACCCACAGATACGCAGTATTTT.

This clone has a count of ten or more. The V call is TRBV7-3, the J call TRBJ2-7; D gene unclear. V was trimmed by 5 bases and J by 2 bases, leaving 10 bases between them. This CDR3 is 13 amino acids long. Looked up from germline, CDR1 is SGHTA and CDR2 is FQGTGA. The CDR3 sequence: CASSPYETYEQYF. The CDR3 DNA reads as TGTGCCAGCAGCCCCTACGAGACCTACGAGCAGTACTTC.

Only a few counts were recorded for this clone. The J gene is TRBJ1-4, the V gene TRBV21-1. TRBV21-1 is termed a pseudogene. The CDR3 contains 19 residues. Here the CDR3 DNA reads TGTGCCAGCACTCTTCCGCGGGCAGCGCCGGGGGTGGGAGGTGAAAAACTGTTTTTT. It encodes CASTLPRAAPGVGGEKLFF.

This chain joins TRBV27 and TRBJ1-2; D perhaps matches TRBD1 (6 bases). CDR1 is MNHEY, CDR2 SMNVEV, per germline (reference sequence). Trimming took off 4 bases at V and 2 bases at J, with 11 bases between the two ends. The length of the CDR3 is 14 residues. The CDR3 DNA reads TGTGCCAGCAGTTACAGGGCAGGGAACTATGGCTACACCTTC. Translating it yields CASSYRAGNYGYTF.

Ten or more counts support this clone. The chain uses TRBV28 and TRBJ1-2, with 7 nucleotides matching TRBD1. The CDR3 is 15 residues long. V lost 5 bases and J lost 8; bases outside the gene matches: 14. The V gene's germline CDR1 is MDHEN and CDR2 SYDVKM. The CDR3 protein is CASSPTLQGERGYTF. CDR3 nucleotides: TGTGCCAGCAGTCCGACTCTTCAGGGGGAGAGAGGCTACACCTTC.

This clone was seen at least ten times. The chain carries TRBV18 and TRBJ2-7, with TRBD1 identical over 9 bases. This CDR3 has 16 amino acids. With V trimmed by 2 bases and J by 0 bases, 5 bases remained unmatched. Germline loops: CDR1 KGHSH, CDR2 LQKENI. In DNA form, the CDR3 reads TGTGCCAGCTCACCAGGCACGGGACAGGGCTCCTACGAGCAGTACTTC. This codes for CASSPGTGQGSYEQYF.

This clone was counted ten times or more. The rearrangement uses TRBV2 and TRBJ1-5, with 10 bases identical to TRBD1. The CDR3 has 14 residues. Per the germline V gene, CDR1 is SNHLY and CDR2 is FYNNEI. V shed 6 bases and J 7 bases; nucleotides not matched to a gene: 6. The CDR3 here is CASSGTGVGQPQHF. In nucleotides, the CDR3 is TGTGCCAGCAGCGGGACAGGGGTTGGGCAGCCCCAGCATTTT.

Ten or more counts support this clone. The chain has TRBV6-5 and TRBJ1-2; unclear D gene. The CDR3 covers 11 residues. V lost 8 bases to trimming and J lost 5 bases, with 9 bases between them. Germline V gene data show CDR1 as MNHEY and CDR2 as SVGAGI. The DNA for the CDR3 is TGTGCCAGCTTCACGGGATATGGCTACACCTTC. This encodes CASFTGYGYTF.